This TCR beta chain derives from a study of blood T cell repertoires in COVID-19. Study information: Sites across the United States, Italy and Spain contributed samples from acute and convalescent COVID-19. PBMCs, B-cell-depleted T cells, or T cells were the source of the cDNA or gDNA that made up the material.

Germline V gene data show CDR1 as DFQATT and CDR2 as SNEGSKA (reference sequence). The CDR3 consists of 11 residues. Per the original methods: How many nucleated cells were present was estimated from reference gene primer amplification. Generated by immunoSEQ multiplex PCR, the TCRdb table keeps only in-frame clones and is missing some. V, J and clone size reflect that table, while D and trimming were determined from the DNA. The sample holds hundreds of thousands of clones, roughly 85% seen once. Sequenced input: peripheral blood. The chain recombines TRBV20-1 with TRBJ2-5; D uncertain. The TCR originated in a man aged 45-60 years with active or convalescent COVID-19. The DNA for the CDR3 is TGCGGCCTTTTGAACCAAGAGACCCAGTACTTC. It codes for CGLLNQETQYF.